This T cell receptor (beta chain) was sequenced during a study of blood T cell repertoires in COVID-19. Study-wide background: The United States, Italy and Spain supplied acute and convalescent COVID-19 samples. From T cells, B-cell-depleted T cells, or PBMCs came the material, which was cDNA or gDNA.

In the study's own analysis: It was from reference gene primer amplification that nucleated cell counts were estimated. Here immunoSEQ multiplex PCR was the method, and the copy in TCRdb shows in-frame clones only, minus some. V and J calls and clone size are given by that table; D and trimming were obtained from the DNA. The sample lists under 150,000 clones; roughly 81% were seen once. This clonotype was sampled from a human donor in a cohort sampled during active COVID-19. The sample was peripheral blood.

DNA for the CDR3: TGTGCCAGCAGCCTAGGACACGTCGAAAAACTGTTTTTT. This encodes CASSLGHVEKLFF. The chain couples TRBV7-9 to TRBJ1-4, with D maybe TRBD1 (5 bases). Trimming cost V 5 bases and J 8 bases, with 12 bases left between them. Germline-derived CDR1 and CDR2 are SEHNR and FQNEAQ (reference sequence). The CDR3 has 13 residues.